Below, 20 T cell receptor beta chains from the same sample are listed, as sequenced in a study of T cells in women clearing cervical HPV infection. Profiled with immunoSEQ multiplex PCR; TCRdb holds only in-frame clones, not every one. The sample shows fewer than 25,000 clones, and over 4.5% sits with its ten largest clones. The source material was blood buffy coat. The receptors come from a woman aged 18 to 75 with a cervical HPV16 infection that either progressed to CIN3+ or cleared (not recorded which).

About this clone: The CDR3 end falls 3 residues outside the read, so it is completed with the germline J gene. The chain links TRBV18 to TRBJ2-7, with 8 bases that match TRBD1. J gave up 2 bases and V 4 bases, and 10 bases lay outside the gene matches. The CDR3 contains 16 residues. Germline-derived CDR1 and CDR2 are KGHSH and LQKENI. The CDR3 loop reads CASSLSGTGTPYEQYF. The part of the CDR3 DNA that was read is TGTGCCAGCTCACTCTCCGGGACAGGTACCCCCTACGAG.

About this clone itself: The CDR3 end lies 3 residues beyond the end of the read and is filled in from the germline J gene. The chain uses TRBV7-6 and TRBJ2-2; 7 positions match TRBD1. CDR1 and CDR2 from the germline V gene are SGHVS and FNYEAQ. This CDR3 is built from 16 residues. The CDR3 region is CASSPLGGVSNEKLFF. The part of the CDR3 DNA that was read is TGTGCCAGCAGCCCGCTAGGGGGCGTCTCTAATGAAAAG.

In regard to this clone: Read sequence stops 3 residues before the CDR3 end, and the germline J gene provides the missing end. This chain connects TRBV5-8 to TRBJ1-5; the match to TRBD1 covers 9 bases. J lost 6 bases, V lost 4 bases, and 8 bases had no gene match. The CDR3 sequence is 15 residues long. Germline-derived CDR1 and CDR2 are SGHTS and YDEGEE. Here the CDR3 reads CASSHNRGQVQPQHF. The part of the CDR3 DNA that was read is TGTGCCAGCAGCCATAACAGGGGGCAGGTTCAGCCC.

Comments on this clone: The read comes to an end 3 residues before the CDR3 does, leaving the germline J gene to fill in the end. This rearrangement joins TRBV6-1 to TRBJ1-1, with 10 bases lining up with TRBD1. CDR1 and CDR2 (germline): MNHNS, SASEGT. CDR3 length equals 15 residues. Trimming took 3 bases from V and 7 from J; bases not matched to a gene: 8. The CDR3 here is CASSERQGALFEAFF. The DNA read from the CDR3 is TGTGCCAGCAGTGAGAGACAGGGGGCTCTTTTTGAA.

Comment on this clone: Coverage ceases 3 residues before the CDR3 finishes, and the germline J gene fills in the end. The chain links TRBV5-1 to TRBJ2-7; 9 nucleotides line up with TRBD1. Trimming removed 4 bases from V and 6 bases from J; junction bases left unmatched: 17. The CDR3 runs 17 residues. The germline gives CDR1 SGHRS, CDR2 YFSETQ. CDR3 bases read: TGCGCCAGCAGCCGGGGGGACAGGGCGACTGAGGGGTTCGAG. Its protein product is CASSRGDRATEGFE. In full, the CDR3 reads CASSRGDRATEGFEQYF.

Regarding this clone: The read ends 3 residues shy of where the CDR3 ends; the end is completed using the germline J gene. The chain joins TRBV7-9 to TRBJ1-1; tentatively, D is TRBD1 (5 bases). The CDR3 loop spans 13 amino acids. Per germline, CDR1 SEHNR and CDR2 FQNEAQ (reference sequence). The ends were cut back, 3 bases at V and 6 bases at J, with 11 bases in the middle. The part of the CDR3 DNA that was read is TGTGCCAGCAGCTTGCCGGACACCCCTGAA. Amino acid sequence: CASSLPDTPE. The CDR3, in full, reads CASSLPDTPEAFF.

Points on this clone: The CDR3 goes on 3 residues after the read ends, and that part is filled in from the germline J gene. The J gene is TRBJ1-1, the V gene TRBV5-1; D gene ambiguous. V was pared by 5 bases and J by 0 bases, with 5 bases between. Germline V gives CDR1 SGHRS, CDR2 YFSETQ. CDR3 size: 12 residues. The CDR3 DNA, read in part, is TGCGCCAGCAGTTCAGTGAACACTGAA. Translated, it gives CASSSVNTE. The full CDR3 reads CASSSVNTEAFF.

About this clone itself: The CDR3 end falls 3 residues outside the read, so it is completed with the germline J gene. The V call is TRBV10-3, the J call TRBJ1-2; no firm D call. V dropped 0 bases and J dropped 4 bases, with 15 bases sitting between them. The CDR3 is 16 residues long. Germline lookup yields CDR1 ENHRY and CDR2 SYGVKD. CDR3: CAISESKGRGSYGYTF. Partial CDR3 DNA: TGTGCCATCAGTGAGTCTAAGGGTCGGGGATCCTATGGC.

For this clone: The read is 3 residues too short to cover the CDR3 end, so that end is filled in from the germline J gene. The gene calls are TRBV2 and TRBJ2-3; 9 bases agree with TRBD1. The CDR3 has 14 amino acids. CDR1 SNHLY and CDR2 FYNNEI come from the germline V gene. Losses at the gene ends were 4 bases for V and 3 bases for J; bases not matched to a gene: 2. This CDR3 reads CASSVDRGTDTQYF. The CDR3 DNA, read in part, is TGTGCCAGCAGTGTGGACAGGGGAACAGATACG.

On this clone: The read terminates 3 residues ahead of where the CDR3 ends, so the germline J gene completes it. The chain combines TRBV7-9 with TRBJ2-4; TRBD1 matches at 7 bases. This CDR3 region has 14 residues. Germline V gene lookup returns CDR1 SEHNR and CDR2 FQNEAQ (reference sequence). The V and J ends lost 3 bases and 5 bases, in that order; junction bases with no gene match: 4. The part of the CDR3 DNA that was read is TGTGCCAGCAGCTTGAGACAGGGACAAAACATT. It codes for CASSLRQGQNI. The whole CDR3 protein is CASSLRQGQNIQYF.

As regards this clone: The sequence runs out 3 residues before the end of the CDR3; the remainder is reconstructed from the germline J gene. The chain carries TRBV5-1 and TRBJ2-1, with TRBD2 identical over 10 bases. CDR3 length: 16 residues. CDR1 SGHRS and CDR2 YFSETQ come from the germline V gene. Losses at the gene ends were 3 bases for V and 8 bases for J; bases not matched to a gene: 11. The CDR3 DNA, read in part, is TGCGCCAGCAGCTCCCGGTTCGGGACTAGCGTTCATGAG. Encoded protein: CASSSRFGTSVHE. In full, the CDR3 is CASSSRFGTSVHEQFF.

As concerns this clone: The CDR3 is cut off 3 residues early in the read; its end comes from the germline J gene. The identical CDR3 is also encoded by other nucleotide sequences in the sample. The chain employs TRBV5-5 and TRBJ1-3; 8 bases line up with TRBD1. This CDR3 is 15 amino acids long. J lost 8 bases, V lost 0 bases, and 7 bases had no gene match. Germline loops: CDR1 SGHKS, CDR2 YYEKEE (reference sequence). CDR3 DNA (partial): TGTGCCAGCAGCTTGGGACAGGGGAATCAGTACACC. Residues: CASSLGQGNQYT. The full-length CDR3 reads as CASSLGQGNQYTIYF. Combining the CDR3 with reference TRBV5-5 and TRBJ1-3 gives the whole variable domain DAGVTQSPTHLIKTRGQQVTLRCSPISGHKSVSWYQQVLGQGPQFIFQYYEKEERGRGNFPDRFSARQFPNYSSELNVNALLLGDSALYLCASSLGQGNQYTIYFGEGSWLTVV.

The CDR3 spells CASSAHRGLKETQYF. The CDR3 bases that were read are TGTGCCAGCAGTGCGCACAGGGGACTTAAAGAGACC. J is TRBJ2-5 and V is TRBV6-1, with a possible D match to TRBD1 (7 bases). The DNA ends 3 residues before the CDR3 does, and the rest of the CDR3 is filled in from the germline J gene. Per the germline V gene, CDR1 is MNHNS and CDR2 is SASEGT. Trimming took 4 bases from V and 3 from J, leaving 15 bases between them. This CDR3 is built from 15 residues.

For this clone: The read ends 3 residues early relative to the CDR3; the germline J gene fills the gap. The chain combines TRBV5-1 with TRBJ2-3; 10 bases match TRBD2. Germline loops: CDR1 SGHRS, CDR2 YFSETQ. Trimming removed 3 bases from V and 2 bases from J; junction bases left unmatched: 3. The CDR3 loop spans 15 amino acids. The CDR3 here is CASSSGLAVTDTQYF. CDR3 bases read: TGCGCCAGCAGCTCAGGACTAGCGGTCACAGATACG.

As for this clone: The read ends 3 residues early relative to the CDR3; the germline J gene fills the gap. The V call is TRBV6-2 or TRBV6-3, the J call TRBJ1-5; 9 bases are shared with TRBD1. Looked up from germline, CDR1 is MNHEY and CDR2 is SVGEGT. The CDR3 sequence is 16 residues long. V dropped 1 base and J dropped 4; count of bases not matched to a gene: 5. The part of the CDR3 DNA that was read is TGTGCCAGCAGTTACTGGGGACAGGGTCCGAATCAGCCC. Residues: CASSYWGQGPNQP. Given in full, the CDR3 is CASSYWGQGPNQPQHF.

Notes on this clone: Read sequence stops 3 residues before the CDR3 end, and the germline J gene provides the missing end. This chain joins TRBV6-1 and TRBJ2-2; D is possibly TRBD1 (5 bases). The CDR3 is made up of 15 amino acids. Trimming removed 1 base from V and 5 bases from J, with 11 bases in between. The germline gives CDR1 MNHNS, CDR2 SASEGT. CDR3 bases read: TGTGCCAGCAGTGAAGAAGTTAGGGGTACCGGGGAG. This gives the protein CASSEEVRGTGE. The complete CDR3 sequence is CASSEEVRGTGELFF.

As for this clone: The read terminates 3 residues ahead of where the CDR3 ends, so the germline J gene completes it. This chain joins TRBV13 and TRBJ2-5; TRBD2 agrees at 11 bases. J gave up 5 bases and V 5 bases, and 7 bases lay outside the gene matches. CDR3 length: 15 amino acids. Germline CDR1 reads PRHDT; CDR2 reads FYEKMQ (reference sequence). CDR3: CASSVSGGARETQYF. The sequenced part of the CDR3 DNA is TGTGCCAGCAGCGTTAGCGGGGGGGCCCGGGAGACC.

In the case of this clone: The read halts 3 residues ahead of the CDR3 end, with the missing end drawn from the germline J gene. The gene calls are TRBV5-4 and TRBJ2-3, with D perhaps TRBD1 (6 bases). The CDR3 is made up of 13 amino acids. Germline V gene sequence: CDR1 SGHNT, CDR2 YYREEE (reference sequence). The CDR3 bases that were read are TGTGCCAGCAGCTCCCAGGGGTTAGAGACG. It translates to CASSSQGLET. The whole CDR3 sequence reads CASSSQGLETQYF.

On this clone itself: The read ends 3 residues before the CDR3 terminus; that terminus is restored from the germline J gene. V is TRBV20-1 and J is TRBJ1-6; 9 nucleotides agree with TRBD1. Losses at the gene ends were 5 bases for V and 7 bases for J; bases not matched to a gene: 3. The CDR3 consists of 13 residues. The germline V gene has CDR1 DFQATT and CDR2 SNEGSKA (reference sequence). The CDR3 region is CSAQGTGNSPLHF. The DNA read from the CDR3 is TGCAGTGCTCAAGGGACAGGGAATTCACCC.

The part of the CDR3 DNA that was read is TGCGCCAGCAGCTTGGCACAGGGGCCGAACACCGGGGAG. Protein product: CASSLAQGPNTGE. Given in full, the CDR3 is CASSLAQGPNTGELFF. V is TRBV5-1 and J is TRBJ2-2, with 7 bases lining up with TRBD1. Read coverage stops 3 residues before the CDR3 terminus; the germline J gene supplies the remainder. CDR3 length: 16 amino acids. V shed 0 bases, J shed 0 bases, and the junction held 2 bases outside the gene matches. Germline-derived CDR1 and CDR2 are SGHRS and YFSETQ.